This T cell receptor (beta chain) was sequenced for a study of post-analysis software for immune sequencing data. Looking at the study overall: Secondary progressive, relapsing-remitting and progressive-relapsing multiple sclerosis were among the included disease courses. Study-level findings and limits: Analysis by F measure revealed that same-batch samples clustered strongly together. Patients showed TRBV5-6, TRBV5-1 and TRBV20-1 among several TRBV segments more frequent than in controls. When compared against controls, multiple sclerosis patients showed significantly lower normalized Chao1 diversity.

This clonotype appeared a few times. What it recognizes is unknown. Tagging with unique molecular identifiers was a feature of the TCR beta cDNA libraries. Yield was approximately 500,000 cDNA molecules from roughly 0.93 to 9.6 million T cells. TCRdb itself ran the PCR reads through MiXCR, one entry per CDR3 protein. Among roughly 410,000 distinct CDR3 sequences, about a third were seen once, and the ten largest hold around an eighth. J lost 5 bases, V lost 0 bases, and 5 bases had no gene match. Germline CDR1 DFQATT, CDR2 SNEGSKA (reference sequence). The CDR3 spans 15 residues. The chain carries TRBV20-1 and TRBJ2-1; 9 nucleotides align to TRBD2. The TCR was taken from a girl aged 10 to 17 with multiple sclerosis. Sequencing input: blood. CDR3 residues: CSARDLAGTHNEQFF. CDR3 sequence (DNA): TGCAGTGCTAGAGATCTAGCGGGGACGCACAATGAGCAGTTCTTC.